The rows below give T cell receptor beta chains drawn from one sample of a study of post-analysis software for immune sequencing data. TCRdb redid the calling of the PCR reads with MiXCR, one entry per CDR3 protein. The sample includes over 300,000 distinct CDR3 sequences, around a third of them seen just once. Input material: blood. The origin of the receptors is a girl aged 5-17 years with multiple sclerosis. CDR3s include the opening cysteine and the closing phenylalanine or tryptophan. A D gene is named only where the DNA matches it firmly. Clone size is shown for a subset of rows, as once, few, many or a class of expanded clone.

j_call v_call clone_size d_call cdr3_aa cdr3_nt
TRBJ2-5 TRBV10-3 few . CAISVYQGETQYF TGTGCCATCAGTGTCTATCAGGGAGAGACCCAGTACTTC
TRBJ2-1 TRBV5-1 . TRBD2 CASSYAGTSGGMYEQFF TGCGCCAGCAGCTATGCCGGGACTAGCGGGGGGATGTATGAGCAGTTCTTC
TRBJ2-3 TRBV29-1 few TRBD2 CSVGEGPTDTQYF TGCAGCGTTGGGGAGGGACCCACAGATACGCAGTATTTT
TRBJ2-2 TRBV3-1 . TRBD2 CASSQEASGVTGELFF TGTGCCAGCAGCCAAGAAGCTAGCGGGGTCACCGGGGAGCTGTTTTTT
TRBJ2-7 TRBV5-1 few TRBD1 CASSHPGQGVYEQYF TGCGCCAGCAGCCATCCGGGACAGGGGGTGTACGAGCAGTACTTC
TRBJ2-7 TRBV15 . . CATSPGYSYEQYF TGTGCCACCAGCCCGGGCTACTCCTACGAGCAGTACTTC
TRBJ2-5 TRBV20-1 . TRBD2 CSAASGGAQETQYF TGCAGTGCGGCTAGCGGGGGAGCACAAGAGACCCAGTACTTC
TRBJ2-1 TRBV10-3 few TRBD1 CAISRDSLSYNEQFF TGTGCCATCAGCCGGGACAGTCTATCCTACAATGAGCAGTTCTTC
TRBJ2-3 TRBV19 . TRBD1 CASSITGETDTQYF TGTGCCAGTAGTATAACAGGGGAAACAGATACGCAGTATTTT
TRBJ2-1 TRBV5-1 . TRBD1 CASSVLGTGAYNEQFF TGCGCCAGCAGCGTTCTCGGGACAGGGGCCTACAATGAGCAGTTCTTC
TRBJ2-1 TRBV27 few . CASSRSLNEQFF TGTGCCAGCAGCCGGAGCCTCAATGAGCAGTTCTTC
TRBJ2-5 TRBV4-1 few TRBD2 CASSNPGRSGGLRETQYF TGCGCCAGCAGCAACCCAGGGAGGAGCGGGGGGCTGAGGGAGACCCAGTACTTC
TRBJ1-1 TRBV20-1 . . CSASLDGRTEAFF TGCAGTGCTAGCCTGGACGGAAGGACTGAAGCTTTCTTT
TRBJ2-1 TRBV7-9 many . CASSLERTQSFF TGTGCCAGCAGCTTAGAACGGACGCAGTCGTTCTTC
TRBJ1-1 TRBV12-3/TRBV12-4 . . CASSFWGQETEAFF TGTGCCAGCAGCTTTTGGGGGCAGGAGACTGAAGCTTTCTTT
TRBJ1-6 TRBV20-1 few . CSARAGQGGPPLHF TGCAGTGCTAGAGCGGGCCAGGGTGGTCCACCCCTCCACTTT
TRBJ1-1 TRBV7-3 . TRBD1 CASSASTGNGAFF TGTGCCAGCAGCGCCTCGACAGGGAATGGAGCTTTCTTT
TRBJ2-5 TRBV24-1 few . CATSALGTGETQYF TGTGCCACCAGTGCCCTCGGGACTGGGGAGACCCAGTACTTC
TRBJ2-7 TRBV12-3/TRBV12-4 . . CASSLVLHEQYF TGTGCCAGCAGTTTAGTCCTCCACGAGCAGTACTTC
TRBJ2-3 TRBV12-3/TRBV12-4 many . CASSFMGTSLGDTQYF TGTGCCAGCAGTTTTATGGGAACTAGTCTGGGAGATACGCAGTATTTT
TRBJ2-7 TRBV6-5 few . CASGGYEQYF TGTGCCAGCGGAGGCTACGAGCAGTACTTC
TRBJ2-7 TRBV27 few . CASSWGVAYEQYF TGTGCCAGCAGCTGGGGGGTTGCCTACGAGCAGTACTTC
TRBJ1-4 TRBV5-1 . . CASSLEDGRNEKLFF TGCGCCAGCAGCTTGGAGGACGGAAGAAATGAAAAACTGTTTTTT
TRBJ2-7 TRBV7-9 . TRBD2 CASSSPSGGYEQYF TGTGCCAGCAGCTCCCCTAGCGGGGGGTACGAGCAGTACTTC
TRBJ2-6 TRBV25-1 . . CASSGTGYISGANVLTF TGTGCCAGCAGTGGGACGGGTTATATCTCTGGGGCCAACGTCCTGACTTTC
TRBJ2-3 TRBV29-1 . TRBD1 CSVADRVANTQYF TGCAGCGTCGCGGACAGGGTGGCGAATACGCAGTATTTT
TRBJ1-2 TRBV12-3/TRBV12-4 . TRBD1 CASSPGQGAYGYTF TGTGCCAGCAGTCCGGGACAGGGGGCTTATGGCTACACCTTC
TRBJ2-5 TRBV20-1 few . CSAGWQQETQYF TGCAGTGCGGGGTGGCAGCAAGAGACCCAGTACTTC
TRBJ1-5 TRBV7-2 . . CASSLSGTGGIQPQHF TGTGCCAGCAGCTTAAGCGGGACGGGGGGCATTCAGCCCCAGCATTTT
TRBJ1-1 TRBV29-1 few TRBD1 CSAGTGVENTEAFF TGCAGCGCCGGGACAGGGGTAGAAAACACTGAAGCTTTCTTT
TRBJ2-4 TRBV4-3 . . CASSQDVGTSLAKNIQYF TGCGCCAGCAGCCAAGATGTTGGCACGTCGCTAGCCAAAAACATTCAGTACTTC
TRBJ1-6 TRBV27 . TRBD1 CASSFGTGYSPLHF TGTGCCAGCAGTTTCGGGACAGGGTACTCACCCCTCCACTTT
TRBJ2-4 TRBV20-1 few TRBD1 CSARNRGRYIQYF TGCAGTGCTAGAAACAGGGGGAGGTACATTCAGTACTTC
TRBJ2-5 TRBV20-1 . . CSARERREETQYF TGCAGTGCTAGAGAGAGGAGGGAAGAGACCCAGTACTTC
TRBJ2-3 TRBV20-1 . . CSGTSSGTDTQYF TGCAGTGGAACATCTAGCGGCACAGATACGCAGTATTTT
TRBJ2-7 TRBV27 . . CASSFSAANEQYF TGTGCCAGCAGTTTCAGCGCGGCGAACGAGCAGTACTTC
TRBJ2-7 TRBV7-9 . . CASSPQTGHSPYEQYF TGTGCCAGCAGCCCCCAGACAGGTCACTCTCCCTACGAGCAGTACTTC
TRBJ2-7 TRBV20-1 . . CSITGTETYEQYF TGCAGTATAACCGGGACGGAAACCTACGAGCAGTACTTC
TRBJ1-2 TRBV27 . TRBD1 CASRSGTGGAGYTF TGTGCCAGCAGGTCCGGGACAGGGGGCGCGGGCTACACCTTC
TRBJ2-1 TRBV13 . TRBD2 CASSPPTSGGYNEQFF TGTGCCAGCAGCCCGCCCACTAGCGGCGGTTACAATGAGCAGTTCTTC
TRBJ2-7 TRBV7-9 . . CASSRGRREQYF TGTGCCAGCAGCCGGGGGCGTCGGGAGCAGTACTTC
TRBJ2-1 TRBV24-1 few TRBD2 CATSDPTSGGTYNEQFF TGTGCCACCAGTGACCCTACTAGCGGGGGGACCTACAATGAGCAGTTCTTC
TRBJ2-4 TRBV7-2 . TRBD2 CASSLGGTSGIQYF TGTGCCAGCAGCTTAGGAGGGACTAGCGGTATTCAGTACTTC
TRBJ1-1 TRBV7-9 . . CASTYWGMNTEAFF TGTGCCAGCACCTATTGGGGGATGAACACTGAAGCTTTCTTT
TRBJ2-3 TRBV3-1 few . CASSLTPASDTQYF TGTGCCAGCAGCCTCACCCCCGCGTCCGATACGCAGTATTTT